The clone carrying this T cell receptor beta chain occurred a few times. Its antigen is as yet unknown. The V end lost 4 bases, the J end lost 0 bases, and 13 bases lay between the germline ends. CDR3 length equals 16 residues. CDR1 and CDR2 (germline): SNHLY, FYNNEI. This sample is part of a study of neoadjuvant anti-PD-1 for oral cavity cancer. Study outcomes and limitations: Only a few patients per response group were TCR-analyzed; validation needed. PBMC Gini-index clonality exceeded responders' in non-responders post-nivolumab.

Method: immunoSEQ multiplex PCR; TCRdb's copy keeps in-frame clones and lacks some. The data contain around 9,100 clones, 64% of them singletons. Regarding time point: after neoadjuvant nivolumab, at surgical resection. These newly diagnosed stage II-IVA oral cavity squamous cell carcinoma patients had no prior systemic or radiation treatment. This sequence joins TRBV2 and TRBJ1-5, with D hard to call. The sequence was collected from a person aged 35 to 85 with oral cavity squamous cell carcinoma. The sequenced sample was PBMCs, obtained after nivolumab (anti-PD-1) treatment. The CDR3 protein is CASSGDRTVSNQPQHF. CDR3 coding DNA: TGTGCCAGCAGTGGGGATCGGACCGTTAGCAATCAGCCCCAGCATTTT.